This is a list of T cell receptor beta chains from one sample in a study of cytomegalovirus exposure and HLA in healthy donors. Assay: immunoSEQ multiplex PCR; the TCRdb copy retains only in-frame clones and omits some. This sample has more than 110,000 clones; 65% to 80% occur once, and the top ten carry 8.8%. The sample comprised PBMCs. Receptor source: a woman aged 45-65 years in good health and CMV-seropositive. Each CDR3 is given with its conserved first and last residue. A D gene is named only where the DNA matches it firmly. Not every row has a clone size; where given, it reads once, few, many or a size class.

TRBJ1-1	.	.	TRBV19	TGTGCCAGTAGTATTTTACGCCCAGATGAAGCTTTCTTT	CASSILRPDEAFF
TRBJ1-6	.	TRBD1	TRBV6-6	TGTGCCAGCAGTTACCCCCGACAGGGGGTTGGATCACCCCTCCACTTT	CASSYPRQGVGSPLHF
TRBJ1-1	.	TRBD1	TRBV5-1	TGCGCCAGCAGTTCAGGGGGCACGGGTGAAGCTTTCTTT	CASSSGGTGEAFF
TRBJ1-2	few	TRBD1	TRBV5-1	TGCGCCAGCAGTGAGGACAGGGGGAACTATGGCTACACCTTC	CASSEDRGNYGYTF
TRBJ2-7	.	.	TRBV5-1	TGCGCCAGCAGCTTCGGCAGGGAACCCCTCGGTCGTGCCTACGAGCAGTACTTC	CASSFGREPLGRAYEQYF
TRBJ1-2	.	TRBD1	TRBV12-5	TGTGCTAGTGGTCAGGGGGAGTTTGACTATGGCTACACCTTC	CASGQGEFDYGYTF
TRBJ2-2	.	TRBD2	TRBV6-6	TGTGCCAGCAGTTACTCCGGGACTAGGGTCACCGGGGAGCTGTTTTTT	CASSYSGTRVTGELFF
TRBJ2-1	few	TRBD2	TRBV11-3	TGTGCCAGCAGCTTGGCCATGGGGGGACTAGCGGGGGGCCCGGATGAGCAGTTCTTC	CASSLAMGGLAGGPDEQFF
TRBJ1-5	few	.	TRBV28	TGTGCCAGCAACTCCTGGGGGGAACAGCCCCAGCATTTT	CASNSWGEQPQHF
TRBJ1-5	.	TRBD1	TRBV6-6	TGTGCCAGCAGTAACAGGGGGAATAGCAATCAGCCCCAGCATTTT	CASSNRGNSNQPQHF
TRBJ2-5	.	TRBD1	TRBV6-1	TGTGCCAGCAGTGGGTCACAGGGGGCGGGTGAGACCCAGTACTTC	CASSGSQGAGETQYF
TRBJ2-7	.	.	TRBV6-5	TGTGCCAGCAGTTACTCGACCCCGGGGTCGCCTAGCGAGCAGTACTTC	CASSYSTPGSPSEQYF
TRBJ2-1	.	.	TRBV6-6	TGTGCCAGCATCCTAGACGGGAGCTCCTACAATGAGCAGTTCTTC	CASILDGSSYNEQFF
TRBJ1-2	.	.	TRBV11-2	TGTGCCAGCAGCTGGGCGGGGGGCGACTATGGCTACACCTTC	CASSWAGGDYGYTF
TRBJ2-3	once	TRBD2	TRBV9	TGTGCCAGCAGCGCCACTAGCGGGGGGGCCTCAGATACGCAGTATTTT	CASSATSGGASDTQYF
TRBJ1-2	.	.	TRBV27	TGTGCCAGCAGTAGGGAGGGTTATCGTGGCTACACCTTC	CASSREGYRGYTF
TRBJ1-4	few	.	TRBV5-4	TGTGCCAGCACCCGGGGCGGGGGTACCGCAACTAATGAAAAACTGTTTTTT	CASTRGGGTATNEKLFF
TRBJ1-6	.	TRBD1	TRBV14	TGTGCCAGCAGCCCAAGAAGGGGACAGGGGGCATATAATTCACCCCTCCACTTT	CASSPRRGQGAYNSPLHF
TRBJ1-5	.	.	TRBV2	TGTGCCAGCAGTGAAGTGGGTGACTATCAGCCCCAGCATTTT	CASSEVGDYQPQHF
TRBJ1-5	.	TRBD1	TRBV4-1	TGCGCCAGCAGCCAGACAGGGACTGGGCCCCAGCATTTT	CASSQTGTGPQHF
TRBJ1-5	.	.	TRBV10-1	TGCTCGACCCTCCTGGGGGCATTTAGCAATCAGCCCCAGCATTTT	CSTLLGAFSNQPQHF
TRBJ2-1	.	TRBD2	TRBV5-4	TGTGCCAGCAGCTTAGAGCGGGGGGGCTCCTACAATGAGCAGTTCTTC	CASSLERGGSYNEQFF
TRBJ2-5	.	TRBD2	TRBV18	TGTGCCAGCTCACCACCGGACGGGGGGGCCTGGGAGACCCAGTACTTC	CASSPPDGGAWETQYF
TRBJ2-7	.	TRBD1	TRBV11-2	TGTGCCAGCAGCCTGGACAGGGACTACGAGCAGTACTTC	CASSLDRDYEQYF
TRBJ2-6	.	.	TRBV2	TGTGCCAGCAGCAGGAATACACCTGGGGCCAACGTCCTGACTTTC	CASSRNTPGANVLTF
TRBJ1-4	.	.	TRBV30	TGTGCCTGGAGTGTACTGACAGCTAATGAAAAACTGTTTTTT	CAWSVLTANEKLFF
TRBJ2-2	few	TRBD1	TRBV15	TGTGCCACCAGCAGGAAAATAGGACAGGGTATCGGGGAGCTGTTTTTT	CATSRKIGQGIGELFF
TRBJ2-3	.	.	TRBV7-3	TGTGCCAGCAGCTCACCGGGTTACACAGATACGCAGTATTTT	CASSSPGYTDTQYF
TRBJ1-6	.	TRBD1	TRBV19	TGTGCCAGTAATAAGCGACAGGGATTTTCACCCCTCCACTTT	CASNKRQGFSPLHF